Below are 6 T cell receptor beta chains sequenced from a single sample in a study of blood T cell repertoires in COVID-19. Sequenced by immunoSEQ multiplex PCR; TCRdb stores in-frame clones only, minus some. The sample yields 95,000 to 150,000 clones, about 93% seen once. The material sequenced was peripheral blood. The receptors were gathered from a man aged 45 to 65 with COVID-19, enrolled during active disease.

Worth noting for this clone: A junction boundary mismatches the germline segment, possibly from a read error. The V and J genes are TRBV7-9 and TRBJ2-5; TRBD2 is a possible D gene (7 bases). The germline V gene encodes CDR1 SEHNR and CDR2 FQNEAQ (reference sequence). This CDR3 region has 13 residues. The CDR3 here is CSGGGGRQETQYF. For the CDR3, the DNA is TGCAGTGGAGGGGGAGGGCGCCAAGAGACCCAGTACTTC.

V is TRBV28 and J is TRBJ1-5, with D tentatively TRBD1 (5 bases). The CDR3 spans 15 residues. The germline gives CDR1 MDHEN, CDR2 SYDVKM. Trimming pared 5 bases from V and 4 bases from J, leaving 15 bases between. CDR3 residues: CASSTAGRQNQPQHF. In DNA, the CDR3 is TGTGCCAGCAGTACGGCGGGACGGCAGAATCAGCCCCAGCATTTT. Full variable domain (rest looked up from reference TRBV28 and TRBJ1-5): DVKVTQSSRYLVKRTGEKVFLECVQDMDHENMFWYRQDPGLGLRLIYFSYDVKMKEKGDIPEGYSVSREKKERFSLILESASTNQTSMYLCASSTAGRQNQPQHFGDGTRLSIL.

The J gene is TRBJ1-2, the V gene TRBV7-2; 8 bases match TRBD1. The CDR3 totals 15 residues. CDR1 and CDR2 (germline): SGHTA, FQGNSA. Trimming took 1 base from V and 2 from J; bases not matched to a gene: 3. In nucleotides, the CDR3 is TGTGCCAGCAGCTTAGTCCAGGGGGCCAACTATGGCTACACCTTC. This encodes CASSLVQGANYGYTF. Looking up the rest from reference TRBV7-2 and TRBJ1-2 gives the full variable domain: GAGVSQSPSNKVTEKGKDVELRCDPISGHTALYWYRQSLGQGLEFLIYFQGNSAPDKSGLPSDRFSAERTGGSVSTLTIQRTQQEDSAVYLCASSLVQGANYGYTFGSGTRLTVV.

CDR3 residues: CASSLVAGSASYNEQFF. The CDR3 DNA follows: TGTGCCAGCAGCTTAGTGGCTGGGAGCGCCTCCTACAATGAGCAGTTCTTC. V usage is TRBV11-3 and J usage is TRBJ2-1, with D possibly TRBD2 on 5 matching bases. The CDR3 spans 17 residues. Trimming left V 1 base short and J 0 bases short, with 13 bases between. Germline loops: CDR1 SGHNT, CDR2 YENEEA.

This sequence joins TRBV21-1 and TRBJ1-5. TRBV21-1 is listed as a pseudogene. This CDR3 spans 14 amino acids. CDR3 region: CASSKVRGYQPQHF. Here the CDR3 DNA reads TGTGCCAGCAGCAAAGTACGGGGTTATCAGCCCCAGCATTTT.

V usage is TRBV27 and J usage is TRBJ2-5; perhaps TRBD2 as D (5 bases). V was pared by 4 bases and J by 5 bases, with 17 bases between. This CDR3 region has 15 residues. Per germline, CDR1 MNHEY and CDR2 SMNVEV (reference sequence). This chain's CDR3 is CASSSLGAGAETQYF. CDR3 sequence (DNA): TGTGCCAGCAGTTCCCTCGGCGCGGGTGCGGAGACCCAGTACTTC.